Below, one T cell receptor (beta chain) is given with its context. Other DNA variants within this sample encode the same CDR3. Replicate PCRs from sorted subsets contained about 200 ng DNA, which is some 32,000 T cell genomes. Clones were read by immunoSEQ multiplex PCR, and TCRdb kept only the in-frame ones, dropping some. The sample records about 2.4 million clones, 93% being singletons. The CDR3 spans 14 residues. Germline V gene data show CDR1 as SGHRS and CDR2 as YFSETQ. Trimming removed 0 bases at V and 0 bases at J, with 5 bases between. This entry is derived from a study of shared clonotypes between healthy human individuals.

The TCR was taken from a man aged 18 to 35 in good health. Some clones in this sample may be carry-over from other donors' samples. This chain links TRBV5-1 with TRBJ2-3; D unclear. Sequenced material: naive CD4+ T cells from PBMCs. The subset: CD45RA+ positively selected. CDR3 in DNA: TGCGCCAGCAGCTTGGGAGGAAGCACAGATACGCAGTATTTT. Translating gives CASSLGGSTDTQYF.